These 32 T cell receptor beta chains came from one sample sequenced in a study of T cell clonality in common variable immunodeficiency (dated by TCRdb to between 2014 and 2017). Broader findings and caveats from the paper: Fewer deletions and N-nucleotide insertions were reportedly observed in CVID TCRbeta sequences, and highly modified clones with 13 or more V deletions were reportedly absent from CVID TCRbeta sequences.

These receptors are not linked to any known antigen. Libraries were prepared through the immunoSEQ multiplex PCR assay. The immuneACCESS repertoire file appears here via TCRdb, limited to in-frame rearrangements. These files lack a portion of the clones; in checked studies, under half of the deficit traces to unresolved V genes, and the cause of the others is not known. In this sample, fewer than 30,000 clones appear, none counted once only. Of the sample, 4% falls within the top ten clones. The sequenced sample consisted of peripheral blood mononuclear cells. Receptors were obtained from a human donor with common variable immunodeficiency.

Notes on this clone: The read ends 3 residues before the CDR3 terminus; that terminus is restored from the germline J gene. The rearrangement uses TRBV19 and TRBJ2-7; D may be TRBD2 (6 bases). This CDR3 has 16 residues. The ends were cut back, 4 bases at V and 4 bases at J, with 20 bases in the middle. The germline CDR1 and CDR2 sequences are LNHDA and SQIVND (reference sequence). CDR3 region: CASSRRLGGTEYEQYF. The CDR3 bases that were read are TGTGCCAGTAGTAGGCGACTAGGCGGGACCGAGTACGAG.

A remark on this clone: The observed sequence ends 3 residues before the CDR3 terminus, with the missing tail filled in from the germline J gene. The V call is TRBV30, the J call TRBJ1-5; the D is unclear. Germline-derived CDR1 and CDR2 are GTSNPN and SVGIG (reference sequence). This CDR3 contains 13 residues. V was shortened by 3 bases and J by 6 bases, with 12 bases between the two germline ends. The DNA read from the CDR3 is TGTGCCTGGAGAGAGCAGGTCGGTCAGCCC. Protein: CAWREQVGQP. In full, the CDR3 reads CAWREQVGQPQHF.

As regards this clone: The read stops 3 residues short of the end of the CDR3; the missing end is completed from the germline J gene. The rearrangement uses TRBV7-9 and TRBJ1-2; a possible D gene is TRBD1 (5 bases). CDR1 and CDR2 (germline): SEHNR, FQNEAQ (reference sequence). This CDR3 is 13 amino acids long. The CDR3 spells CASSLVSGFGYTF. The CDR3 bases that were read are TGTGCCAGCAGCTTAGTTTCAGGGTTCGGC. The entire variable domain, with the rest obtained from reference TRBV7-9 and TRBJ1-2, is as follows: DTGVSQNPRHKITKRGQNVTFRCDPISEHNRLYWYRQTLGQGPEFLTYFQNEAQLEKSRLLSDRFSAERPKGSFSTLEIQRTEQGDSAMYLCASSLVSGFGYTFGSGTRLTVV.

Ten or more counts support this clone. Coverage ceases 3 residues before the CDR3 finishes, and the germline J gene fills in the end. V is TRBV7-6 and J is TRBJ1-2; 9 bases agree with TRBD1. The CDR3 consists of 14 residues. Germline CDR1 SGHVS, CDR2 FNYEAQ. The CDR3 sequence is CASSPRTGVGGYTF. The part of the CDR3 DNA that was read is TGTGCCAGCAGCCCGAGGACAGGGGTGGGGGGC.

This clone appeared a few times. The read terminates 3 residues ahead of where the CDR3 ends, so the germline J gene completes it. This chain uses TRBV18 with TRBJ2-5, with 9 bases matching TRBD1. Per germline, CDR1 KGHSH and CDR2 LQKENI. Trimming took 2 bases from V and 5 from J; bases not matched to a gene: 6. The CDR3 is 15 residues long. The CDR3 here is CASSPRDREGETQYF. The CDR3 DNA, read in part, is TGTGCCAGCTCACCAAGGGACAGGGAAGGGGAGACC.

This clone was seen only a few times. The read stops 3 residues short of the end of the CDR3; the missing end is completed from the germline J gene. This chain connects TRBV7-3 to TRBJ2-1; TRBD2 aligns across 7 bases. The CDR3 extends over 16 amino acids. With 5 bases clipped from V and 4 bases from J, the junction kept 11 bases outside the gene matches. Germline loops: CDR1 SGHTA, CDR2 FQGTGA. The part of the CDR3 DNA that was read is TGTGCCAGCAGCCTCCGGGCGGGAGAGGGATACAATGAG. Translated: CASSLRAGEGYNE. The whole CDR3 region reads CASSLRAGEGYNEQFF.

This clone was detected many times. The CDR3 end falls 3 residues outside the read, so it is completed with the germline J gene. The chain combines TRBV18 with TRBJ2-3; D may be TRBD1 (6 bases). The CDR3 totals 16 residues. Between the trimmed V and J ends, which lost 5 bases and 6 bases, there was a span of 21 bases. Germline CDR1 KGHSH, CDR2 LQKENI. This CDR3 is CASSAPGHRAGDTQYF. The covered CDR3 bases are TGTGCCAGCTCAGCCCCGGGACATCGGGCAGGGGATACG.

With regard to this clone: The CDR3 end lies 3 residues beyond the end of the read and is filled in from the germline J gene. The J gene is TRBJ2-1, the V gene TRBV7-3, with no clear D. Germline-derived CDR1 and CDR2 are SGHTA and FQGTGA. Trimming pared 2 bases from V and 9 bases from J, leaving 11 bases between. The CDR3 sequence is 13 residues long. CDR3 sequence reads: CASSLSIVGEQFF. The part of the CDR3 DNA that was read is TGTGCCAGCAGCTTATCGATAGTCGGTGAG.

This clone has only a few counts. The CDR3 end lies 3 residues beyond the end of the read and is filled in from the germline J gene. This chain joins TRBV7-9 and TRBJ2-3; 9 bases map to TRBD2. V shed 4 bases and J 1 base; nucleotides not matched to a gene: 3. Germline V gene data show CDR1 as SEHNR and CDR2 as FQNEAQ (reference sequence). The CDR3 is 15 amino acids. Incomplete CDR3 DNA: TGTGCCAGCAGCTATAGCGGGAGCGGCACAGATACG. It specifies CASSYSGSGTDT. The entire CDR3 protein reads CASSYSGSGTDTQYF. Full variable domain (outside the CDR3, taken from reference TRBV7-9 and TRBJ2-3): DTGVSQNPRHKITKRGQNVTFRCDPISEHNRLYWYRQTLGQGPEFLTYFQNEAQLEKSRLLSDRFSAERPKGSFSTLEIQRTEQGDSAMYLCASSYSGSGTDTQYFGPGTRLTVL.

In the case of this clone: The CDR3 end falls 3 residues outside the read, so it is completed with the germline J gene. The rearrangement uses TRBV2 and TRBJ2-3; TRBD1 or TRBD2 may be the D gene (5 bases each). The CDR3 is made up of 16 amino acids. Trimming shortened V by 6 bases and J by 4 bases, and 20 bases separated the two germline ends. In germline, CDR1 is SNHLY, CDR2 FYNNEI. The CDR3 spells CASRSPRGEGADTQYF. CDR3 DNA (partial): TGTGCCAGCAGGTCCCCCCGAGGGGAAGGGGCAGATACG.

This clone occurred many times. The CDR3 extends 3 residues past the end of the read, so its final part is completed from the germline J gene. This rearrangement joins TRBV18 to TRBJ2-7; D not resolved. CDR3 length equals 13 residues. Germline CDR1 is KGHSH and CDR2 is LQKENI. The germline V and J ends were trimmed by 6 bases and 2 bases, with 11 bases remaining between them. The DNA read from the CDR3 is TGTGCCAGCTCCGGCACAGCTACCTACGAG. Translating it yields CASSGTATYE. The entire CDR3 protein reads CASSGTATYEQYF.

This clone was counted a few times. Read coverage stops 3 residues before the CDR3 terminus; the germline J gene supplies the remainder. The gene calls are TRBV5-1 and TRBJ2-7, with 7 bases matching TRBD1. After removal of 4 bases from V and 1 base from J, the junction contained 11 bases not matched to a gene. The CDR3 contains 16 residues. The germline gives CDR1 SGHRS, CDR2 YFSETQ. The CDR3 bases that were read are TGCGCCAGCAGCCCATCCGCACAGGGGTTATCCTACGAG. It is translated as CASSPSAQGLSYE. The whole CDR3 sequence is CASSPSAQGLSYEQYF.

This clone occurred a few times. This CDR3 reads CASSPGTVFVPTIYF. CDR3 DNA, as far as it was read: TGTGCCAGCAGCCCCGGGACAGTCTTCGTCCCTACC. The rearrangement links TRBV7-9 to TRBJ1-3; 7 bases fit TRBD1. The CDR3 is cut off 3 residues early in the read; its end comes from the germline J gene. This CDR3 is 15 amino acids long. The germline gives CDR1 SEHNR, CDR2 FQNEAQ (reference sequence).

This clone has ten or more counts. CDR3 sequence: CASSKGQGLDNEQFF. CDR3 DNA, as far as it was read: TGTGCCAGCAGTAAAGGGCAAGGACTAGACAATGAG. The gene calls are TRBV6-4 and TRBJ2-1; 7 positions match TRBD2. Read sequence stops 3 residues before the CDR3 end, and the germline J gene provides the missing end. CDR3 length: 15 amino acids. Germline lookup yields CDR1 MRHNA and CDR2 SNTAGT. V lost 5 bases, J lost 5 bases, and 9 bases stayed unmatched.

This clone occurred many times. The covered CDR3 bases are TGTGCCAGCAGTGATAGTATGGGAGACAGAGGGCAAGAGACC. This translates into CASSDSMGDRGQET. The full CDR3 protein reads CASSDSMGDRGQETQYF. This rearrangement joins TRBV2 to TRBJ2-5; tentatively, D is TRBD1 or TRBD2 (5 bases each). The read halts 3 residues ahead of the CDR3 end, with the missing end drawn from the germline J gene. Germline CDR1 SNHLY, CDR2 FYNNEI. V lost 3 bases and J 2 bases, leaving 19 bases between the germline ends. This CDR3 spans 17 amino acids. Based on the CDR3 plus reference TRBV2 and TRBJ2-5, the full variable domain is EPEVTQTPSHQVTQMGQEVILRCVPISNHLYFYWYRQILGQKVEFLVSFYNNEISEKSEIFDDQFSVERPDGSNFTLKIRSTKLEDSAMYFCASSDSMGDRGQETQYFGPGTRLLVL.

This clone was seen a handful of times. The sequenced fragment ends 3 residues before the CDR3 boundary, so the rest is inferred from the germline J gene. The chain links TRBV7-8 to TRBJ1-6, with unresolved D. Germline values: CDR1 SGHVS, CDR2 FQNEAQ. The CDR3 sequence is 14 residues long. Deletions cut 1 base from V and 12 bases from J, with 13 bases between. The DNA read from the CDR3 is TGTGCCAGCAGCTTAGTGCAGCTGTCGGGACCC. It yields the protein CASSLVQLSGP. The entire CDR3 is CASSLVQLSGPLHF.

This clone appeared a few times. Read data end 3 residues before the CDR3 end; the end is taken from the germline J gene. The chain employs TRBV18 and TRBJ2-4; weak D call: TRBD2 (6 bases). This CDR3 is built from 15 residues. Germline V gene data show CDR1 as KGHSH and CDR2 as LQKENI. V lost 2 bases and J 6 bases, leaving 14 bases between the germline ends. CDR3 protein: CASSPLGGATNIQYF. Partial CDR3 DNA: TGTGCCAGCTCACCATTAGGAGGGGCGACAAACATT.

This clone was picked up many times. The read halts 3 residues ahead of the CDR3 end, with the missing end drawn from the germline J gene. This chain connects TRBV7-3 to TRBJ1-1; a possible D gene is TRBD1 (6 bases). Germline CDR1 SGHTA, CDR2 FQGTGA. V gave up 4 bases and J gave up 4 bases, with 13 bases separating them. This CDR3 is 14 amino acids long. The CDR3 spells CASSSSGEGTEAFF. The DNA read from the CDR3 is TGTGCCAGCAGCTCTTCAGGGGAAGGCACTGAA.

This clone was seen only a few times. The CDR3 end lies 3 residues beyond the end of the read and is filled in from the germline J gene. This rearrangement joins TRBV19 to TRBJ1-4; weak D call: TRBD1 (5 bases). The length of the CDR3 is 16 residues. Germline lookup yields CDR1 LNHDA and CDR2 SQIVND (reference sequence). Trimming removed 1 base at V and 8 bases at J, with 17 bases between. Partial CDR3 DNA: TGTGCCAGTAGTATAGGGTTTACAGGAGCGAAGGAAAAA. It specifies CASSIGFTGAKEK. From start to end, the CDR3 is CASSIGFTGAKEKLFF.

This clone was seen many times. The CDR3 is cut off 3 residues early in the read; its end comes from the germline J gene. V usage is TRBV29-1 and J usage is TRBJ2-1, with a tentative D call TRBD2 (5 bases). Germline CDR1 is SQVTM and CDR2 is ANQGSEA. CDR3 length: 13 residues. V shed 7 bases and J shed 0 bases, with 10 bases lying between them. The CDR3: CSGAERSYNEQFF. CDR3 DNA (partial): TGCAGCGGAGCGGAGCGCTCCTACAATGAG.

This clone was seen ten or more times. The read terminates 3 residues ahead of where the CDR3 ends, so the germline J gene completes it. The J gene is TRBJ2-1, the V gene TRBV11-3; D is uncertain. Deletions cut 4 bases from V and 4 bases from J, with 8 bases between. The germline gives CDR1 SGHNT, CDR2 YENEEA. There are 13 residues in the CDR3. Here the CDR3 reads CASSSPGYNEQFF. CDR3 DNA, as far as it was read: TGTGCCAGCAGCTCCCCCGGTTACAATGAG.

This clone was seen many times. The CDR3 end falls 3 residues outside the read, so it is completed with the germline J gene. V is TRBV19 and J is TRBJ1-4; D is possibly TRBD1 (5 bases). V was pared by 3 bases and J by 7 bases, with 9 bases between. The CDR3 spans 13 residues. The germline V gene encodes CDR1 LNHDA and CDR2 SQIVND (reference sequence). CDR3 in amino acids: CASSIGRAEKLFF. The part of the CDR3 DNA that was read is TGTGCCAGTAGTATCGGCAGGGCTGAAAAA.

This clone was found a few times. The read ends 3 residues before the CDR3 terminus; that terminus is restored from the germline J gene. The J gene is TRBJ2-4, the V gene TRBV2; tentative D call: TRBD1 (5 bases). V was clipped by 1 base and J by 8 bases, with 15 bases between them. The CDR3 runs 15 residues. Germline lookup yields CDR1 SNHLY and CDR2 FYNNEI. The covered CDR3 bases are TGTGCCAGCAGTGAAGAGCCAGGGTTTACGGACATT. It is translated as CASSEEPGFTDI. The complete CDR3 sequence is CASSEEPGFTDIQYF.

There are many counts of this clone. The CDR3 end lies 3 residues beyond the end of the read and is filled in from the germline J gene. This chain connects TRBV29-1 to TRBJ2-2, with 7 bases that match TRBD2. V shed 0 bases, J shed 4 bases, and the junction held 5 bases outside the gene matches. Germline CDR1 is SQVTM and CDR2 is ANQGSEA. The CDR3 is made up of 15 amino acids. Here the CDR3 reads CSVEEGTTITGELFF. The sequenced part of the CDR3 DNA is TGCAGCGTTGAAGAAGGGACTACCATCACCGGGGAG.

As for this clone: The read falls 3 residues short of the CDR3 end, and the missing part is taken from the germline J gene. The chain carries TRBV18 and TRBJ2-3, with D possibly TRBD2 on 5 matching bases. Germline V lookup: CDR1 KGHSH, CDR2 LQKENI. The CDR3 covers 16 residues. V shed 3 bases and J shed 5 bases, with 18 bases lying between them. Partial CDR3 DNA: TGTGCCAGCTCACCTATTCCGGGGTCTGAGCGAGATACG. It specifies CASSPIPGSERDT. The whole CDR3 region reads CASSPIPGSERDTQYF.

This clone was observed a handful of times. Relative to the germline gene, one junction end is altered; a read error may explain this. The read ends 3 residues shy of where the CDR3 ends; the end is completed using the germline J gene. The V gene is TRBV7-9, the J gene TRBJ1-2; 7 bases line up with TRBD1. The length of the CDR3 is 13 residues. Germline-derived CDR1 and CDR2 are SEHNR and FQNEAQ (reference sequence). The part of the CDR3 DNA that was read is TGTTCCAGCAGCTCTAAAGACAGGGACGGC. This encodes CSSSSKDRDG. From start to end, the CDR3 is CSSSSKDRDGYTF.

Relative to its sample, this clone is medium-sized. The sequenced fragment ends 3 residues before the CDR3 boundary, so the rest is inferred from the germline J gene. V usage is TRBV2 and J usage is TRBJ2-2; D not certain. The CDR3 runs 13 residues. Germline CDR1 reads SNHLY; CDR2 reads FYNNEI. V lost 5 bases and J 4 bases, leaving 8 bases between the germline ends. The CDR3 spells CASSSLSTGELFF. The DNA read from the CDR3 is TGTGCCAGCAGTTCACTTTCCACCGGGGAG.

In this sample, this clone turned up many times. The read ends 3 residues before the CDR3 terminus; that terminus is restored from the germline J gene. The J gene is TRBJ1-1, the V gene TRBV6-2 or TRBV6-3, with a tentative D call TRBD1 (5 bases). Germline V gene sequence: CDR1 MNHEY, CDR2 SVGEGT. Trimming removed 7 bases from V and 0 bases from J, with 6 bases in between. The CDR3 is 12 residues long. The CDR3 loop is CASKGVNTEAFF. The part of the CDR3 DNA that was read is TGTGCCAGCAAAGGGGTGAACACTGAA.

Notes on this clone: The missing CDR3 end, 3 residues past where the read stops, is filled in from the germline J gene. V usage is TRBV20-1 and J usage is TRBJ2-5; 8 bases agree with TRBD2. J lost 5 bases, V lost 5 bases, and 1 base had no gene match. CDR1 is DFQATT and CDR2 is SNEGSKA in the germline V gene (reference sequence). CDR3 length: 11 amino acids. Partial CDR3 DNA: TGCAGTGCTCGCGGGGGGGAGACC. Translation gives CSARGGET. The whole CDR3 reads CSARGGETQYF.

This clone was observed at least ten times. The read is 3 residues too short to cover the CDR3 end, so that end is filled in from the germline J gene. This chain joins TRBV20-1 and TRBJ2-5, with D perhaps TRBD1 (5 bases). Germline CDR1 reads DFQATT; CDR2 reads SNEGSKA (reference sequence). This CDR3 has 12 amino acids. V dropped 6 bases and J dropped 5 bases, with 13 bases sitting between them. The CDR3 region is CSATSGFETQYF. CDR3 DNA, as far as it was read: TGCAGTGCCACCTCAGGGTTTGAGACC.

With respect to this clone: The read falls 3 residues short of the CDR3 end, and the missing part is taken from the germline J gene. The V and J genes are TRBV2 and TRBJ2-1; a weak D match, TRBD1 (5 bases). The CDR3 contains 17 residues. Trimming took 1 base from V and 2 from J, leaving 15 bases between them. CDR1 is SNHLY, CDR2 FYNNEI, per germline. The DNA read from the CDR3 is TGTGCCAGCAGTGAAGACTCGAGACAGCTAACCTACAATGAG. This codes for CASSEDSRQLTYNE. The CDR3 reads in full as CASSEDSRQLTYNEQFF.

This clone was counted many times. The CDR3 goes on 3 residues after the read ends, and that part is filled in from the germline J gene. V gene TRBV12-3 or TRBV12-4 combines with J gene TRBJ2-7; maybe TRBD2 (5 bases). The germline V and J ends were trimmed by 3 bases and 0 bases, with 6 bases remaining between them. The CDR3 runs 13 residues. The CDR3 protein is CASSFSGSYEQYF. The part of the CDR3 DNA that was read is TGTGCCAGCAGTTTCAGCGGCTCCTACGAG.